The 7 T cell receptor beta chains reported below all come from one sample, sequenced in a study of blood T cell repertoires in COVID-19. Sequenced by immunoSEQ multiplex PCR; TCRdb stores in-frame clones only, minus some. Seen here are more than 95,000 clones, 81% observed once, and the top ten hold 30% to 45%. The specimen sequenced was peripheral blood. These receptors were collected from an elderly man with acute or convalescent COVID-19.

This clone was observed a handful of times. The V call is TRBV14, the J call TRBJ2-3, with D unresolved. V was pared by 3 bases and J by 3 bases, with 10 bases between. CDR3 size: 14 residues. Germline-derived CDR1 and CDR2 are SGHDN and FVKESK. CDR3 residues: CASSQHVGTDTQYF. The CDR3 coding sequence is TGTGCCAGCAGCCAGCACGTCGGGACAGATACGCAGTATTTT.

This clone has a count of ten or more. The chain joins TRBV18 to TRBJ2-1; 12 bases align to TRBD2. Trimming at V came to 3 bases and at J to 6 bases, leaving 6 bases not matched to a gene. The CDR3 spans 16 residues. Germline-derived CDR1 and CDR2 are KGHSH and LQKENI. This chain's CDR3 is CASSPKLAGGGNEQFF. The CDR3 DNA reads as TGTGCCAGCTCACCCAAACTAGCGGGAGGAGGCAATGAGCAGTTCTTC.

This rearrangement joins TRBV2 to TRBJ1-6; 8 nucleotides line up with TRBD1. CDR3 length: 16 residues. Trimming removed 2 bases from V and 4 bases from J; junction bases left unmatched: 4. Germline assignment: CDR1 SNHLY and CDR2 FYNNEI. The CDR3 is CASSEQGARYNSPLHF. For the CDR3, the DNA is TGTGCCAGCAGTGAACAGGGGGCTCGGTATAATTCACCCCTCCACTTT. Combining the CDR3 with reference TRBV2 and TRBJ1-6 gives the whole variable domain EPEVTQTPSHQVTQMGQEVILRCVPISNHLYFYWYRQILGQKVEFLVSFYNNEISEKSEIFDDQFSVERPDGSNFTLKIRSTKLEDSAMYFCASSEQGARYNSPLHFGNGTRLTVT.

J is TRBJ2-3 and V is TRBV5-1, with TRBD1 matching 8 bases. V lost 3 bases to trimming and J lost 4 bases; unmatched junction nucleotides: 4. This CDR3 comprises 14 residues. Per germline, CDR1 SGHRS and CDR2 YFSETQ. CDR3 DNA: TGCGCCAGCAGCTACGGACAGGGAGCAGATACGCAGTATTTT. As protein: CASSYGQGADTQYF.

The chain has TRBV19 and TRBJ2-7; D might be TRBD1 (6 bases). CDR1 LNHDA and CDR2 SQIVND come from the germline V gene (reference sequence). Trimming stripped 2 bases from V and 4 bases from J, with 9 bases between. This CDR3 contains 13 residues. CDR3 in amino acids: CASSITRGYEQYF. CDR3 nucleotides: TGTGCCAGTAGTATAACGAGGGGGTACGAGCAGTACTTC.

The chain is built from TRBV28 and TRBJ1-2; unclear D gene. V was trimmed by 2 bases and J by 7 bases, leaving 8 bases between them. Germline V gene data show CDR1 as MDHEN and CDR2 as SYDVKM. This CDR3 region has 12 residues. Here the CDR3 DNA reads TGTGCCAGCAGTTTACCTTCCCGTGGCTACACCTTC. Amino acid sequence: CASSLPSRGYTF.

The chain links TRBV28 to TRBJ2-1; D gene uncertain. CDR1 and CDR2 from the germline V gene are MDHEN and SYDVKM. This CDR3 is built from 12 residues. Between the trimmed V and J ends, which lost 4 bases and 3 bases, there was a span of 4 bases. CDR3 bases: TGTGCCAGCAGTTCCTACTACAATGAGCAGTTCTTC. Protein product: CASSSYYNEQFF.